This entry is about one T cell receptor (beta chain). What it recognizes is unknown. This specimen belongs to a study of T cells after yellow fever vaccination. A universal primer site and UMIs were added as TCR cDNA was made by 5'RACE template switching. TCRdb analysed the 5' RACE reads with MiXCR anew, one entry per CDR3 protein. The sample comprises about 310,000 distinct CDR3 sequences, 3% to 4.5% of which are singletons, and roughly a quarter rests with the top ten. Germline V gives CDR1 MNHNY, CDR2 SVGAGI (reference sequence). With 6 bases removed from V and 1 base from J, the gap between germline ends came to 13 bases. This CDR3 spans 15 amino acids. Study-wide points: Re-detected after boosting: most primary clones, 96% of CD4 and over 80% of CD8.

This clonotype originated in a man between 18 and 35 years old who received the YFV17D yellow fever vaccine. The J gene is TRBJ2-1, the V gene TRBV6-6; tentative D call: TRBD2 (5 bases). The sample was PBMCs, taken on the day of the yellow fever booster vaccination. The CDR3 nucleotides read TGTGCCAGCAGCCTAGCCCAACCTTCCTACAATGAGCAGTTCTTC. Protein sequence: CASSLAQPSYNEQFF.